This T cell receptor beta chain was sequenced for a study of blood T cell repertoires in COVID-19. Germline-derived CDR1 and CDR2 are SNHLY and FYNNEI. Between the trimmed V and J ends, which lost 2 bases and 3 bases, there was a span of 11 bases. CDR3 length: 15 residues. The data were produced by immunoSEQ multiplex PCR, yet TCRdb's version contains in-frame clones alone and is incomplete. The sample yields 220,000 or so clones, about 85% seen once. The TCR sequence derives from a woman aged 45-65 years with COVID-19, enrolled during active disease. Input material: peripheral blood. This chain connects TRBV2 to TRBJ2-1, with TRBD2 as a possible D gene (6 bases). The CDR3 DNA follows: TGTGCCAGCAGTGAATGGCAGGGAGGCTACAATGAGCAGTTCTTC. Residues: CASSEWQGGYNEQFF.